This TCR beta chain was obtained from a study of blood T cell repertoires in COVID-19. This table comes from immunoSEQ multiplex PCR, and its TCRdb copy is limited to in-frame clones, with some not included. The sample holds some 490,000 clones, roughly 88% seen once. Germline loops: CDR1 SQVTM, CDR2 ANQGSEA. The V and J ends lost 7 bases and 6 bases, in that order; junction bases with no gene match: 11. The CDR3 covers 13 residues. V is TRBV29-1 and J is TRBJ1-1; 7 bases fit TRBD1. The sequencing sample was made of peripheral blood. This TCR derives from a human donor in a cohort sampled during active COVID-19. The CDR3 loop reads CSGEGTGVPEAFF. CDR3 nucleotides: TGCAGCGGAGAGGGAACAGGGGTCCCTGAAGCTTTCTTT.